Below are 18 T cell receptor beta chains sequenced from a single sample in a study of cytomegalovirus exposure and HLA in healthy donors. The PCR contained 60 Vbeta and 13 Jbeta primers. The method was immunoSEQ multiplex PCR; TCRdb's version includes in-frame clones alone and lacks a portion of them. This sample yields around 140,000 clones, of which 65% to 80% are seen a single time; roughly 4.2% belongs to the top ten. Sequencing used PBMCs. These receptors were collected from a male donor in good health and CMV-seronegative.

This chain connects TRBV28 to TRBJ1-2, with 9 bases lining up with TRBD1. V gave up 10 bases and J gave up 0 bases; unmatched junction bases: 24. The length of the CDR3 is 20 residues. CDR1 is MDHEN and CDR2 is SYDVKM in the germline V gene. CDR3 nucleotide sequence: TGTGCCACCCCACGGGACAGGGTAGGGGCTAAGGGATTTTCTAACTATGGCTACACCTTC. Translation: CATPRDRVGAKGFSNYGYTF.

The chain carries TRBV12-5 and TRBJ1-1; D uncertain. The germline gives CDR1 LGHNT, CDR2 FRNRAP. The CDR3 contains 17 residues. Trimming took off 3 bases at V and 0 bases at J, with 17 bases between the two ends. CDR3 protein: CASGFGTKTWMNTEAFF. Written as DNA, the CDR3 is TGTGCTAGTGGTTTTGGTACGAAGACTTGGATGAACACTGAAGCTTTCTTT.

The rearrangement links TRBV5-6 to TRBJ1-1; D may be TRBD1 (6 bases). The CDR3 extends over 14 amino acids. In germline, CDR1 is SGHDT, CDR2 YYEEEE. The ends were cut back, 7 bases at V and 0 bases at J, with 13 bases in the middle. This CDR3 reads CASLQGGMNTEAFF. The CDR3 DNA reads as TGTGCCAGCTTACAGGGTGGGATGAACACTGAAGCTTTCTTT.

J is TRBJ2-7 and V is TRBV19; 7 positions match TRBD1. The germline V gene has CDR1 LNHDA and CDR2 SQIVND (reference sequence). V was clipped by 6 bases and J by 2 bases; unmatched bases: 10. The CDR3 is 15 amino acids. The CDR3 is CASRSRGQRPYEQYF. The CDR3, as DNA: TGTGCCAGTAGGTCAAGGGGGCAGCGGCCCTACGAGCAGTACTTC.

V gene TRBV5-6 combines with J gene TRBJ2-2; D is undetermined. This CDR3 region has 13 residues. CDR1 SGHDT and CDR2 YYEEEE come from the germline V gene. V was pared by 6 bases and J by 2 bases, with 8 bases between. CDR3 residues: CASNRPNTGELFF. CDR3 DNA: TGTGCCAGCAACAGACCAAACACCGGGGAGCTGTTTTTT.

V gene TRBV7-9 combines with J gene TRBJ1-2; D might be TRBD1 (5 bases). V was pared by 1 base and J by 0 bases, with 9 bases between. The CDR3 length is 15 residues. CDR1 and CDR2 from the germline V gene are SEHNR and FQNEAQ (reference sequence). The CDR3 protein is CASSLGRGSNYGYTF. CDR3 DNA sequence: TGTGCCAGCAGCTTAGGGCGGGGCTCTAACTATGGCTACACCTTC. The complete variable domain, with remaining parts taken from reference TRBV7-9 and TRBJ1-2, reads DTGVSQNPRHKITKRGQNVTFRCDPISEHNRLYWYRQTLGQGPEFLTYFQNEAQLEKSRLLSDRFSAERPKGSFSTLEIQRTEQGDSAMYLCASSLGRGSNYGYTFGSGTRLTVV.

The chain carries TRBV20-1 and TRBJ2-7; D may be TRBD1 (5 bases). Germline CDR1 and CDR2: DFQATT and SNEGSKA (reference sequence). The CDR3 is 11 residues long. Trimming shortened V by 6 bases and J by 0 bases, and 6 bases separated the two germline ends. CDR3 coding DNA: TGCAGTGCAGGGGACTCCTACGAGCAGTACTTC. Translated: CSAGDSYEQYF.

The gene calls are TRBV30 and TRBJ1-1; 11 positions agree with TRBD1. The junction had 6 bases not matched to a gene; V was cut back by 2 bases and J by 4 bases. This CDR3 has 15 amino acids. Germline V gene sequence: CDR1 GTSNPN, CDR2 SVGIG (reference sequence). CDR3 residues: CAWSFGQGASTEAFF. CDR3 nucleotide sequence: TGTGCCTGGAGTTTCGGACAGGGGGCGAGCACTGAAGCTTTCTTT.

Only one count was recorded for this clone. The chain couples TRBV5-5 to TRBJ2-1, with TRBD2 matching over 8 bases. The CDR3 is made up of 14 amino acids. Germline-derived CDR1 and CDR2 are SGHKS and YYEKEE (reference sequence). V was pared by 4 bases and J by 6 bases, with 6 bases of the junction left unmatched. The CDR3 loop is CASSLEGLGNEQFF. CDR3 coding DNA: TGTGCCAGCAGCCTGGAGGGACTAGGCAATGAGCAGTTCTTC.

V and J are TRBV6-6 and TRBJ2-5; D not certain. Germline values: CDR1 MNHNY, CDR2 SVGAGI (reference sequence). Deletions cut 2 bases from V and 2 bases from J, with 3 bases between. The CDR3 loop spans 12 amino acids. The CDR3 loop is CASSYRQETQYF. For the CDR3, the DNA is TGTGCCAGCAGTTACCGGCAAGAGACCCAGTACTTC.

This clone was observed a handful of times. This chain joins TRBV18 and TRBJ2-1; the D gene is possibly TRBD1 (5 bases). Trimming removed 0 bases at V and 8 bases at J, with 11 bases between. This CDR3 has 14 amino acids. Germline V CDR1 and CDR2: KGHSH, LQKENI. CDR3 protein: CASSPPSRVDEQFF. DNA for the CDR3: TGTGCCAGCTCACCACCATCCAGGGTCGATGAGCAGTTCTTC.

The chain recombines TRBV5-4 with TRBJ2-7, with D unresolved. This CDR3 contains 15 residues. Germline CDR1 is SGHNT and CDR2 is YYREEE (reference sequence). Trimming took 0 bases from V and 0 from J, leaving 10 bases between them. CDR3 bases: TGTGCCAGCAGCTTGGTTGGTTCTATCTCCTACGAGCAGTACTTC. Its protein product is CASSLVGSISYEQYF.

This clone appeared a few times. This chain joins TRBV18 and TRBJ1-1; tentative D call: TRBD1 (6 bases). The V end lost 1 base, the J end lost 6 bases, and 12 bases lay between the germline ends. Germline CDR1 KGHSH, CDR2 LQKENI. CDR3 size: 14 residues. For the CDR3, the DNA is TGTGCCAGCTCACCACAGTCAGGGGCCCCTGAAGCTTTCTTT. Amino acid sequence: CASSPQSGAPEAFF.

This chain links TRBV7-8 with TRBJ2-3, with 12 bases matching TRBD2. Per the germline V gene, CDR1 is SGHVS and CDR2 is FQNEAQ. The CDR3 runs to 16 residues. Trimming took 4 bases from V and 5 from J; bases not matched to a gene: 7. The CDR3 bases are TGTGCCAGCAGCTCCCTAGCGGGAGGGCCGGGAGATACGCAGTATTTT. Its protein is CASSSLAGGPGDTQYF.

This chain joins TRBV18 and TRBJ2-7, with 7 nucleotides matching TRBD1. The ends lost 0 bases at V and 4 bases at J; junction bases unmatched: 6. The CDR3 length is 15 residues. In germline, CDR1 is KGHSH, CDR2 LQKENI. The DNA of the CDR3 is TGTGCCAGCTCACCACCGGGACAGATTTCGTACGAGCAGTACTTC. Translated, it gives CASSPPGQISYEQYF.

The J gene is TRBJ2-7, the V gene TRBV2; D may be TRBD2 (5 bases). Deletions cut 7 bases from V and 2 bases from J, with 12 bases between. The CDR3 length is 13 residues. CDR1 is SNHLY and CDR2 is FYNNEI in the germline V gene. This CDR3 reads CASNPGNTYEQYF. CDR3 sequence (DNA): TGTGCCAGCAACCCGGGGAACACCTACGAGCAGTACTTC.

Points on this clone: An end of the junction differs from the germline gene, which may be a read error. This chain joins TRBV29-1 and TRBJ2-6; TRBD1 matches 12 bases. CDR1 is SQVTM and CDR2 is ANQGSEA in the germline V gene. This CDR3 contains 19 residues. CDR3 region: CSVLTGTGGAFTGANGLTF. The CDR3 DNA reads as TGCAGCGTCCTCACCGGGACAGGGGGCGCCTTCACTGGGGCCAACGGCCTGACTTTC.

V gene TRBV5-5 combines with J gene TRBJ1-2; tentative D call: TRBD1 (6 bases). Trimming took 4 bases from V and 4 from J, leaving 20 bases between them. CDR1 and CDR2 (germline): SGHKS, YYEKEE (reference sequence). This CDR3 has 16 amino acids. Here the CDR3 DNA reads TGTGCCAGCAGCCAACCGGGGGGGGCGCGTCCCTATGGCTACACCTTC. This gives the protein CASSQPGGARPYGYTF.